The 8 T cell receptor beta chains listed next were all sequenced from one sample in a study of blood T cell repertoires in COVID-19. TCRdb's table, derived via immunoSEQ multiplex PCR, lists solely in-frame clones and lacks some. The data show 250,000 or so clones, roughly four fifths seen once. Sample: peripheral blood. The receptors originated from a man aged 25 to 40 who had recovered from COVID-19.

As regards this clone: The same CDR3 is also encoded by other DNA sequences in this sample. The J gene is TRBJ2-2, the V gene TRBV2; 9 bases fit TRBD1. J was trimmed by 6 bases and V by 9 bases; bases with no gene match: 2. The CDR3 loop spans 12 amino acids. Germline CDR1 reads SNHLY; CDR2 reads FYNNEI. CDR3 residues: CASRTGAGELFF. CDR3 in DNA: TGTGCCAGTAGGACAGGGGCCGGGGAGCTGTTTTTT. The full variable domain, in which reference TRBV2 and TRBJ2-2 provide the parts outside the CDR3, is EPEVTQTPSHQVTQMGQEVILRCVPISNHLYFYWYRQILGQKVEFLVSFYNNEISEKSEIFDDQFSVERPDGSNFTLKIRSTKLEDSAMYFCASRTGAGELFFGEGSRLTVL.

The gene calls are TRBV7-9 and TRBJ2-7; D might be TRBD2 (5 bases). Between the trimmed V and J ends, which lost 6 bases and 4 bases, there was a span of 10 bases. The CDR3 contains 12 residues. CDR1 is SEHNR and CDR2 is FQNEAQ in the germline V gene (reference sequence). Here the CDR3 DNA reads TGTGCCAGCAGTGGCTCGGGATACGAGCAGTACGTC. Protein: CASSGSGYEQYV.

J is TRBJ1-3 and V is TRBV18; D unresolved. Trimming took off 2 bases at V and 4 bases at J, with 12 bases between the two ends. CDR1 is KGHSH, CDR2 LQKENI, per germline. The CDR3 totals 15 residues. In DNA, the CDR3 is TGTGCCAGCTCACCATCGTCGGTAGCGGGAAACACCATATATTTT. Protein sequence: CASSPSSVAGNTIYF. Full variable domain (outside the CDR3, taken from reference TRBV18 and TRBJ1-3): NAGVMQNPRHLVRRRGQEARLRCSPMKGHSHVYWYRQLPEEGLKFMVYLQKENIIDESGMPKERFSAEFPKEGPSILRIQQVVRGDSAAYFCASSPSSVAGNTIYFGEGSWLTVV.

This clone turned up a few times. This sequence joins TRBV2 and TRBJ1-6, with D maybe TRBD1 (6 bases). From germline, CDR1 is SNHLY and CDR2 FYNNEI. The germline V and J ends were trimmed by 7 bases and 7 bases, with 17 bases remaining between them. The CDR3 contains 15 residues. CDR3 sequence: CASNLKGVGNSPLHF. The DNA of the CDR3 is TGTGCCAGCAACCTAAAGGGGGTAGGGAATTCACCCCTCCACTTT.

The rearrangement joins TRBV7-3 to TRBJ2-2, with D possibly matching TRBD1 (5 bases). This CDR3 is built from 14 residues. CDR1 and CDR2 (germline): SGHTA, FQGTGA. With 6 bases removed from V and 1 base from J, the gap between germline ends came to 9 bases. Here the CDR3 DNA reads TGTGCCAGCAGACCAACAGGGAACACCGGGGAGCTGTTTTTT. This codes for CASRPTGNTGELFF.

The chain carries TRBV4-1 and TRBJ1-2, with 7 nucleotides matching TRBD1. The V gene's germline CDR1 is MGHRA and CDR2 YSYEKL. This CDR3 spans 15 amino acids. Trimming took 1 base from V and 8 from J; bases not matched to a gene: 10. In nucleotides, the CDR3 is TGCGCCAGCAGCCAAGGTCCGGACAGGCTATACGGCTACACCTTC. This sequence encodes CASSQGPDRLYGYTF.

The count of this clone is one. V gene TRBV9 combines with J gene TRBJ1-3; TRBD1 aligns across 7 bases. The CDR3 sequence is 16 residues long. V lost 3 bases and J lost 1; bases outside the gene matches: 7. Germline V gene sequence: CDR1 SGDLS, CDR2 YYNGEE. The CDR3 loop is CASSEGQPQSGNTIYF. In nucleotides, the CDR3 is TGTGCCAGCAGCGAGGGACAGCCGCAATCTGGAAACACCATATATTTT.

This chain joins TRBV5-1 and TRBJ1-2, with a weak D call TRBD1 (5 bases). Germline V gene data show CDR1 as SGHRS and CDR2 as YFSETQ. The length of the CDR3 is 13 residues. The germline V and J ends were trimmed by 4 bases and 2 bases, with 9 bases remaining between them. The CDR3 nucleotides are TGCGCCAGCAGCACCGGGGGGAACTATGGCTACACCTTC. Its protein product is CASSTGGNYGYTF.